This T cell receptor (beta chain) came from a study of shared clonotypes between healthy human individuals (dated by TCRdb to the early 2020s). Regarding the study in general: The cohort comprised two women and a few men aged 18 to 49 years. To estimate repertoire size and how much clonotype sharing occurs between individuals, the study deeply sequenced the blood TCR repertoires of five healthy adults. To increase sequencing depth and limit assay-specific biases, TCR repertoire library preparation and sequencing were carried out by different laboratories using diverse techniques. For each donor, three plates each were used for CD4 naive and CD4 memory, two plates were used for CD8 naive, and one plate was used for CD8 memory. Per donor, leukapheresis produced somewhere between about 0.9 and 9.5 billion PBMCs. Broad study findings and their caveats: The small number of donors limited the genetic and exposure-history diversity represented. Sampling was limited to blood, and TCR repertoires in tissue likely differ from TCR repertoires in blood. Sharing across a few donors was observed for about 5% of naive CD4, around 3.5% of naive CD8, 2% to 2.5% of memory CD4, and about 0.4% of memory CD8 clonotypes. Compared with non-shared clonotypes, the clonotypes found in all four sorted-subset donors had higher generation probabilities. Based on pairwise subsampling, the degree of clonotype sharing among donors was expected to be affected by sequencing depth. Estimated clonotype richness was generally larger for naive than for memory subsets. Incomplete sequencing was indicated by rarefaction of sorted-subset datasets, despite the large sequencing depth.

TCR CDR3 regions were amplified from genomic DNA by multiplex PCR using the deep immunoSEQ assay. Genomic DNA extracted from each cell subset was distributed evenly over all wells of several immunoSEQ 96-well plates, and each plate served as one replicate. For sorted subsets, 200 to 250 ng genomic DNA, equal to some 30,000 T cell genomes, was loaded into each replicate PCR. The purified libraries were quantified using a Qubit 3.0 fluorometer, sized with a Bioanalyzer 2100, and then quantified again using the KAPA Library Quantification kit. Every immunoSEQ 96-well plate was sequenced on a separate single-read 150-cycle Illumina NextSeq 550 flow cell. Per the authors' processing: Because the immunoSEQ output included only junctional sequences and no quality scores, the filtering could not be the same as the filtering used for full-length reads. Sequences were annotated with PyIR, a Python wrapper for IgBLAST v1.9, and V/J genes and CDR3 were assigned using IMGT germline references. Reads were filtered out if the reads had weak V/J assignments (E-value above 1e-6), no CDR3, stop codons, out-of-frame junctions, or ambiguous translated residues. V3J clonotypes were defined as sequences sharing the same inferred V gene, J gene, and CDR3 amino acid sequence. Percentage overlap between repertoires was computed as shared unique clonotypes divided by the size of the smaller repertoire. Three approaches were used to assess repertoire richness: RTK rarefaction, the Chao1 estimator, and Recon v2.1 estimates of unobserved clonotypes. OLGA was used to compute generation probabilities for all TCRbeta clonotypes that the gDNA method yielded from several donors. What TCRdb holds here is the immuneACCESS table cut down to in-frame rearrangements. Part of the clones is not present; checked against another copy, under half of the missing clones reflect an unresolved V gene, and the others are unexplained. The V and J calls and clone size were taken over from that table, and D and trimming were inferred from the DNA. For this sample the table gives more than 1,200,000 clones, of which approximately 98.5% were detected only once. The top ten constitute roughly 0.36% of the sample.

In regard to this clone: It has no known antigen specificity. No base quality information exists; no much larger clone differs at one position.

From the cysteine up to the phenylalanine, the CDR3 has a length of 13 residues. The DNA shown is the 39-base CDR3, in frame from base 1. Reading the germline V gene (reference sequence) gives CDR1 WNHNN and CDR2 SYGVQD. V lost 4 bases and J lost 2 bases; the stretch between them is 7 bases long. Donors were healthy HIV-negative adults with no recently reported acute infections or vaccinations. Every donor was a Caucasian adult residing in Nashville, Tennessee, USA. CD4+ T cells were enriched through magnetic negative selection, after which naive cells were positively selected on CD45RA and the remaining negative fraction served as the memory subset. After blood collection by leukapheresis, PBMCs were isolated using Ficoll-Histopaque density gradient centrifugation and then cryopreserved in the vapor phase of liquid nitrogen. Purity and quantity of every magnetically sorted T cell population were checked by analytical flow cytometry. Genomic DNA was isolated from every sorted fraction and measured by UV absorbance on a Nanodrop 2000c.

Sequencing was carried out using naive CD4+ T cells sorted from blood. Sample cell subset or site, as interpreted from the label and publication: CD45RA+ positively selected. The sequence was obtained from a man aged 30-40 years in good health. The chain is encoded by TRBV10-1 joined to TRBJ2-3; the D gene may be TRBD1 or TRBD2, since each aligns over 6 bases. The CDR3 reads CASSAGATDTQYF. The sequenced DNA is TGCGCCAGCAGTGCGGGGGCCACAGATACGCAGTATTTT.